The 15 T cell receptor beta chains listed next were all sequenced from one sample in a study of cytomegalovirus exposure and HLA in healthy donors. PCR primers comprised 60 Vbeta and 13 Jbeta primers. TCRdb's copy holds only in-frame clones and misses some; the assay was immunoSEQ multiplex PCR. The sample holds 150,000 to 200,000 clones; 65% to 85% are singletons and the top ten take approximately 3%. The sequencing input was PBMCs. These receptors came from a woman aged 45 to 65 in good health and CMV-seropositive.

This clone was detected only a few times. The chain carries TRBV4-1 and TRBJ2-6; the D is unclear. V gave up 0 bases and J gave up 4 bases, with 13 bases separating them. The CDR3 is 17 residues long. Per germline, CDR1 MGHRA and CDR2 YSYEKL. The chain's CDR3 is CASSQDLRGTGANVLTF. Here the CDR3 DNA reads TGCGCCAGCAGCCAAGATCTGAGAGGAACAGGGGCCAACGTCCTGACTTTC.

The chain has TRBV27 and TRBJ1-2, with D possibly TRBD1 on 5 matching bases. Trimming took off 5 bases at V and 4 bases at J, with 14 bases between the two ends. CDR1 MNHEY and CDR2 SMNVEV come from the germline V gene (reference sequence). This CDR3 comprises 14 residues. The CDR3 nucleotides are TGTGCCAGCAGTCGCGGGGCAGGGCCCTATGGCTACACCTTC. This translates into CASSRGAGPYGYTF.

The chain carries TRBV5-1 and TRBJ2-1; 10 nucleotides agree with TRBD1. The germline gives CDR1 SGHRS, CDR2 YFSETQ. The CDR3 covers 16 residues. With V trimmed by 4 bases and J by 4 bases, 8 bases remained unmatched. The CDR3 sequence: CASSPRQGAGYNEQFF. The CDR3 region has the DNA TGCGCCAGCAGCCCACGACAGGGGGCGGGATACAATGAGCAGTTCTTC.

The V gene is TRBV4-1, the J gene TRBJ2-1; weak D call: TRBD2 (7 bases). CDR1 MGHRA and CDR2 YSYEKL come from the germline V gene. The CDR3 length is 15 residues. The V end was cut by 4 bases, the J end by 9 bases, with 19 bases between. The CDR3 region is CASSPFEGGPGEQFF. The CDR3 coding sequence is TGCGCCAGCAGCCCCTTCGAGGGGGGGCCGGGTGAGCAGTTCTTC.

The CDR3 nucleotides are TGCAGCGCAGACAGGGGAGCCACAGATACGCAGTATTTT. It codes for CSADRGATDTQYF. The chain has TRBV29-1 and TRBJ2-3; 8 nucleotides agree with TRBD1. CDR3 length: 13 residues. V shed 7 bases, J shed 2 bases, and the junction held 5 bases outside the gene matches. Germline values: CDR1 SQVTM, CDR2 ANQGSEA.

This clone turned up a few times. CDR3 bases: TGTGCCAGCAGCTTAACGGGTAGGGAGTCAGAGACCCAGTACTTC. Residues: CASSLTGRESETQYF. The chain recombines TRBV7-3 with TRBJ2-5; maybe TRBD2 (5 bases). Deletions cut 0 bases from V and 4 bases from J, with 12 bases between. There are 15 residues in the CDR3. Germline CDR1 and CDR2: SGHTA and FQGTGA.

The chain has TRBV6-4 and TRBJ2-5; 7 bases map to TRBD2. J gave up 2 bases and V 7 bases, and 10 bases lay outside the gene matches. The CDR3 spans 15 residues. Per the germline V gene, CDR1 is MRHNA and CDR2 is SNTAGT. CDR3 region: CASTRMGGRQETQYF. CDR3 nucleotides: TGTGCCAGCACCCGAATGGGGGGGAGACAAGAGACCCAGTACTTC.

The chain carries TRBV6-1 and TRBJ2-1, with 10 nucleotides matching TRBD2. The V gene's germline CDR1 is MNHNS and CDR2 SASEGT. The length of the CDR3 is 14 residues. V was pared by 1 base and J by 9 bases, with 3 bases of the junction left unmatched. The CDR3 sequence: CASSEGLAGVEQFF. The CDR3 bases are TGTGCCAGCAGTGAAGGTCTAGCGGGGGTTGAGCAGTTCTTC.

This clone was detected only a few times. The chain uses TRBV7-9 and TRBJ2-1; the match to TRBD2 covers 13 bases. The junction had 11 bases not matched to a gene; V was cut back by 8 bases and J by 13 bases. The germline V gene encodes CDR1 SEHNR and CDR2 FQNEAQ (reference sequence). The CDR3 extends over 14 amino acids. The CDR3 DNA reads TGTGCCAGCGTGGGACTAGCGGGGTCGGGGTCCCAGTTCTTC. Protein product: CASVGLAGSGSQFF.

J is TRBJ1-1 and V is TRBV15; D perhaps matches TRBD1 (5 bases). The CDR3 runs 13 residues. V lost 0 bases to trimming and J lost 7 bases, with 9 bases between them. The germline V gene has CDR1 LNHNV and CDR2 YYDKDF (reference sequence). The DNA of the CDR3 is TGTGCCACCAGCAGAGATCCCAGGGATGAAGCTTTCTTT. This encodes CATSRDPRDEAFF.

Notes on this clone: Different DNA sequences within this sample yield the same CDR3. The rearrangement uses TRBV7-9 and TRBJ1-1; 9 bases match TRBD1. The CDR3 sequence is 14 residues long. The V segment lost 5 bases and the J segment 1 base; nucleotides outside the gene matches: 2. The germline CDR1 and CDR2 sequences are SEHNR and FQNEAQ (reference sequence). The CDR3 DNA reads as TGTGCCAGCAGCGCGGACAGGGGGAACACTGAAGCTTTCTTT. Translating gives CASSADRGNTEAFF. The full variable domain, its missing parts supplied by reference TRBV7-9 and TRBJ1-1, is DTGVSQNPRHKITKRGQNVTFRCDPISEHNRLYWYRQTLGQGPEFLTYFQNEAQLEKSRLLSDRFSAERPKGSFSTLEIQRTEQGDSAMYLCASSADRGNTEAFFGQGTRLTVV.

This chain uses TRBV9 with TRBJ2-7; D remains ambiguous. Germline V gives CDR1 SGDLS, CDR2 YYNGEE. Between the trimmed V and J ends, which lost 0 bases and 0 bases, there was a span of 7 bases. The CDR3 loop spans 14 amino acids. Written as DNA, the CDR3 is TGTGCCAGCAGCGTAGGGTCAGACTCCTACGAGCAGTACTTC. This gives the protein CASSVGSDSYEQYF.

This clone turned up a few times. The chain's CDR3 is CASSPGQGGETQYF. CDR3 nucleotides: TGTGCCAGCTCACCGGGACAGGGCGGAGAGACCCAGTACTTC. V gene TRBV2 combines with J gene TRBJ2-5; 9 bases line up with TRBD1. The CDR3 has 14 residues. Germline V lookup: CDR1 SNHLY, CDR2 FYNNEI. J lost 4 bases, V lost 8 bases, and 8 bases had no gene match.

The rearrangement uses TRBV18 and TRBJ1-2; D is possibly TRBD1 (6 bases). Germline loops: CDR1 KGHSH, CDR2 LQKENI. The CDR3 length is 14 residues. Trimming took off 3 bases at V and 4 bases at J, with 12 bases between the two ends. Written as DNA, the CDR3 is TGTGCCAGCTCACCTGGGTCAGGGGTCTATGGCTACACCTTC. This sequence encodes CASSPGSGVYGYTF.

The count of this clone is one. The chain joins TRBV5-4 to TRBJ1-4; no firm D call. V was shortened by 2 bases and J by 7 bases, with 12 bases between the two germline ends. The length of the CDR3 is 14 residues. CDR1 SGHNT and CDR2 YYREEE come from the germline V gene (reference sequence). CDR3 nucleotides: TGTGCCAGCAGCTTCGGAACCGCGGGTGAAAAACTGTTTTTT. This sequence encodes CASSFGTAGEKLFF.